This is a list of T cell receptor beta chains from one sample in a study of tumor-infiltrating lymphocytes in primary liver carcinoma. Via MiXCR, TCRdb re-called the multiplex PCR reads, giving one row per CDR3 protein. The sample lists approximately 40,000 distinct CDR3 sequences, around 70% occurring once. Material for sequencing was liver tumor tissue from sampling region 2. The receptors were sampled from a man between 35 and 55 years old with primary liver carcinoma and hepatitis B virus infection. Both conserved end residues are part of each CDR3. D genes are given only for firm matches. Rows give clone size only sometimes, using once, few, many, or a class for an expanded clone.

clone size,V gene,D gene,J gene,CDR3 DNA,CDR3 protein
few,TRBV6-2/TRBV6-3,.,TRBJ2-7,TGTGCCAGCAGTTACGAAGTACCCTACAGGCAGTACTTC,CASSYEVPYRQYF
many,TRBV11-2,.,TRBJ1-1,TGTGCCAGCAGCTGGGGACGGATGAACACTGAAGCTTTCTTT,CASSWGRMNTEAFF
.,TRBV6-2/TRBV6-3,.,TRBJ1-1,TGTGCCAGCAGTAACTCGCTGGTTTACTACCACACTGAAGCTTTCTTT,CASSNSLVYYHTEAFF
many,TRBV6-4,.,TRBJ2-3,TGTGCCAGCGCCGCCCCCAAAAGCACAGATACGCAGTATTTT,CASAAPKSTDTQYF
medium-sized,TRBV6-1,.,TRBJ2-2,TGTGCCAGCAAGACAGATAACACCGGGGAGCTGTTTTTT,CASKTDNTGELFF
.,TRBV6-1,.,TRBJ2-4,TGTGCCAGCAGCGGAGCCTTATTTGTGGTAGCCAAAGACATTCAGTACTTC,CASSGALFVVAKDIQYF
.,TRBV10-3,TRBD1,TRBJ1-5,TGTGCCATTAATGCCGACAGGGACGGGCCCCAGCATTTT,CAINADRDGPQHF
.,TRBV5-1,TRBD2,TRBJ2-5,TGCGCCAGCAGCCTGGGACTAGCGTACGGAGAGACCCAGTACTTC,CASSLGLAYGETQYF
.,TRBV14,.,TRBJ1-1,TGTGCTAGCAGCCAAGTTCGGTGGCTAATGAACACTGAAGCTTTCTTT,CASSQVRWLMNTEAFF
many,TRBV6-6,TRBD1,TRBJ1-6,TGTGCCAGCACCCACACAGGGGGAAGTTCACCCCTCCACTTT,CASTHTGGSSPLHF
.,TRBV6-2/TRBV6-3,.,TRBJ2-5,TGTCCCAGCAATTCCCACCCTCGGGACCTCCTGTACCAAGGGACCCAGTATTTC,CPSNSHPRDLLYQGTQYF
once,TRBV13,TRBD2,TRBJ2-2,TGTGCCAGCAACTTGACTAGCGGGAGGGCCGGGGAGCTATTTTTT,CASNLTSGRAGELFF
many,TRBV24-1,TRBD2,TRBJ2-7,TGTGCCACCAGTGATTGGGAGGGCTACGAGCAGTACTTC,CATSDWEGYEQYF
many,TRBV4-1,TRBD1,TRBJ2-2,TGCGCCAGCAGCCCCCAAACAGGGGTCCTAAACACCGGGGAGCTGTTTTTT,CASSPQTGVLNTGELFF
.,TRBV12-3/TRBV12-4,TRBD2,TRBJ2-3,TGTGCCAGCAGTCCGATGACTAGCGGGGTCACAGATACGCAGTATTTT,CASSPMTSGVTDTQYF
many,TRBV30,TRBD2,TRBJ2-1,TGTGCCTGGAGTGTATGGAGACTAGCGGGAATGAATGAGCAGTTCTTC,CAWSVWRLAGMNEQFF
medium-sized,TRBV5-5,.,TRBJ2-2,TGTGCCAGCAGCTTGGGCGGAGGGGGCGGGGAGCTGTTTTTT,CASSLGGGGGELFF
.,TRBV30,.,TRBJ1-6,TGTGCCTGGAATGTAGAGTCTAATAATTCACCCCTCCACTTT,CAWNVESNNSPLHF
.,TRBV5-6,TRBD1,TRBJ2-5,TGTGCCAGCAGCACGGGACAGGGGCAAGAGACCCAGAACTTC,CASSTGQGQETQNF
.,TRBV11-1,.,TRBJ2-7,TGTGCCAGCAGGGGGAGGCGATCCTACAAACAGTACTTC,CASRGRRSYKQYF
.,TRBV6-1,.,TRBJ2-2,TGTGCCAGCAGCGAGGAGGCGGTAGAGAGCGCCGGGGAGCTGTTTTTT,CASSEEAVESAGELFF
.,TRBV10-3,.,TRBJ2-3,TGTGCCATCAGTGAGTCTCTAGCGCGAGGGCCCCACACAGATACGCAGTATTTT,CAISESLARGPHTDTQYF
.,TRBV29-1,.,TRBJ2-3,.,CCVGGGAGITDTRYF
.,TRBV6-5,.,TRBJ1-2,TGTGCCAGCAGCCCACAGGGAACCATTAACTATGGCTACACCTTC,CASSPQGTINYGYTF
many,TRBV29-1,.,TRBJ1-1,TGCAGCGGCCGCCGGGGGGGGGGGGACACAGAAGCTTTCTTT,CSGRRGGGDTEAFF
once,TRBV4-3,.,TRBJ2-4,TGCGCCAGCAGGCAAGAGGAGGGCAGTATTCAGTATTTC,CASRQEEGSIQYF
.,TRBV14,.,TRBJ2-1,TGTGCCAGCAGCCAAGAGGGTCAGGGGATAGGGTACAATGAACATTTCTTC,CASSQEGQGIGYNEHFF
few,TRBV30,.,TRBJ1-4,TGTGCCTGGAGTAACCAGGGACGTGAAGAACTGTTTTTT,CAWSNQGREELFF
many,TRBV5-5,.,TRBJ2-3,TGTGCCAGCAGCTGGGGAATGGTGGCAGATACGCAGTATTTT,CASSWGMVADTQYF
.,TRBV12-3/TRBV12-4,.,TRBJ2-1,TGTGCCAGCATCCTGGGGGTCAATGAGCAGTTCTTC,CASILGVNEQFF
.,TRBV9,.,TRBJ2-3,TGTGCCAGCAGCGTAGCTGCAGGACGAACAGATACTCAGTATTTT,CASSVAAGRTDTQYF
.,TRBV6-5,.,TRBJ2-7,TGTGCCAGCAGTTACGGCACCTGCTATGAGCAGTACTTC,CASSYGTCYEQYF
.,TRBV29-1,.,TRBJ2-5,TGCAGCGTGTGGAGTACAGGGGAGACCCAGTACTTC,CSVWSTGETQYF
.,TRBV5-6,.,TRBJ2-5,TGTGCCAGCAGCGAGGGACGGGGCTATCACCAAGAGACCCAGTACTTC,CASSEGRGYHQETQYF
.,TRBV6-5,TRBD1,TRBJ2-1,TGTGCCAGCAGTTTACAGGGGGCGAGTAATGGGCAGTTCTTC,CASSLQGASNGQFF
.,TRBV29-1,TRBD2,TRBJ2-1,TGCAACGGGACTAGCGGGAAGCTCTGCGAGCAGTTCTTC,CNGTSGKLCEQFF
.,TRBV29-1,.,TRBJ2-7,TGCAGCGTTGCCCCGACGGGGCTCCACGGGCACTACTTC,CSVAPTGLHGHYF
.,TRBV5-4,.,TRBJ1-1,TGTGCCAGCTGCGAGGGCAGTGCGTTGAGCACTGAAGCTTTCTTC,CASCEGSALSTEAFF
.,TRBV11-3,.,TRBJ2-1,TGTGCCAGCAGTTTATTTCCGGGCTACAATGAGCAGTCCTTC,CASSLFPGYNEQSF
medium-sized,TRBV6-5,TRBD2,TRBJ2-1,TGTGCCAGCAGTGGGGGGGGGAGGAATGAGCAGTTCTTC,CASSGGGRNEQFF
.,TRBV4-3,.,TRBJ1-6,TGCGCCAGCAGCCAAGATCCCCAAGAGCAGAGGTCGTCCTATAATTCACCCCTCCACTTT,CASSQDPQEQRSSYNSPLHF
.,TRBV2,.,TRBJ1-1,TGTGCCAACAGTGAAAGGCGAGGGGAAGGGTCTAAAGCTTTCTTT,CANSERRGEGSKAFF
.,TRBV19,TRBD1,TRBJ2-1,TGTACCATTAGTTCCGGGACAGCGGCTACTCATGAGCAGTTCTTC,CTISSGTAATHEQFF